The present T cell receptor (beta chain) was sequenced within a study of OX40 agonist ivuxolimab in advanced cancers. Study background: Patient treatment consisted of intravenous ivuxolimab administration every 2 weeks at 0.01 to 10 mg/kg.

Blood sampling took place at baseline, cycle 4 day 1, and cycle 7 day 1. In this sample, this clone turned up a few times. Its specificity is unknown. This table comes from immunoSEQ multiplex PCR, and its TCRdb copy is limited to in-frame clones, with some not included. The sample contains about 77,000 clones, roughly nine tenths of which appear only once. CDR3 length: 13 amino acids. CDR1 and CDR2 from the germline V gene are SGHRS and YFSETQ. With 0 bases removed from V and 9 bases from J, the gap between germline ends came to 10 bases. Overall study results and limits: Expanded peripheral T-cell antigen specificity went undetermined. Some nonresponders also had low normalized T-cell clonal expansion.

This TCR was sampled from an adult with an advanced solid tumor such as melanoma, head and neck, liver or kidney cancer. The genes are TRBV5-1 and TRBJ2-1; D is undetermined. The sequenced sample was CD4+ or CD8+ T cells sorted from blood, obtained in a trial of the OX40 agonist ivuxolimab. CDR3 sequence reads: CASSLGPSSEQFF. In DNA form, the CDR3 reads TGCGCCAGCAGCTTGGGTCCGTCCAGTGAGCAGTTCTTC.